This paragraph reports one TCR beta chain. The antigen is not known. The germline gene is not matched at one end of the junction; a read error may be the cause. The source of the sample is a study of tumor-infiltrating lymphocytes in primary liver carcinoma. Constant-region priming of around 490 ng total RNA yielded TCR beta cDNA. Researchers made the TCR beta libraries by running three nested multiplex PCR rounds with slightly modified ARM-PCR. Each of the first two PCR rounds ran approximately 11 cycles with TRBV1-TRBV30 forward and C-beta reverse primers. TCRdb re-called the multiplex PCR reads through MiXCR, storing one row per CDR3 protein. This table has approximately 92,000 distinct CDR3 sequences, over 55% appearing once. Co-extraction yielded RNA and DNA from roughly 21-30 mg of unsorted bulk tissue. The CDR3 runs 14 residues. In germline, CDR1 is SGHAT, CDR2 FQDESV (reference sequence). Study-wide results and limits: Presence in all five tumor regions was observed for only about 7.5-24% of top clones.

V gene TRBV11-1 combines with J gene TRBJ1-4; D remains unclear. The clonotype comes from an older woman with primary liver carcinoma and hepatitis B virus infection. Sequences were obtained from liver tumor tissue from sampling region 5. Specified subset: tumor region T5, tumor centre. The CDR3 sequence: CASSSTVISEKLFF. CDR3 sequence (DNA): TGTGCCAGCAGCTCAACAGTGATTAGTGAAAAACTGTTTTTC.